A single sample gave rise to the 23 T cell receptor beta chains below, sequenced in a study of blood T cells in healthy people across ages. Sample-barcoded 5' priming and a J-beta primer mix drove a second PCR of 7 to 11 cycles. TCRdb ran MiXCR on the 5' RACE reads and lists one entry per CDR3 protein. The sample has around 1,000,000 distinct CDR3 sequences, under 30% seen once. This sample also appeared in a second study, on T cells of mothers and their children.

The sequenced material came from blood. The receptors here all came from a girl aged 2-15 years in good health.

This clonotype was detected a few times. This rearrangement joins TRBV7-2 to TRBJ2-1; D is possibly TRBD2 (5 bases). CDR1 is SGHTA and CDR2 is FQGNSA in the germline V gene. The CDR3 contains 14 residues. Trimming left V 5 bases short and J 10 bases short, with 18 bases between. The CDR3 coding sequence is TGTGCCAGCAGCGTTAGTAACGGGGTAGGCGAGCAGTTCTTC. Amino acid sequence: CASSVSNGVGEQFF.

This clonotype was found a few times. This may be a read error, as it is one base from a much larger clone. The chain couples TRBV6-1 to TRBJ2-1; D ambiguous. From germline, CDR1 is MNHNS and CDR2 SASEGT. CDR3 length: 9 amino acids. CDR3 DNA sequence: TGTGCCGGCAGTGAACAGCAGTTCTTC. It specifies CAGSEQQFF.

This clonotype was counted a few times. This chain joins TRBV6-2 or TRBV6-3 and TRBJ2-1; 11 positions agree with TRBD2. Germline trimming cut 6 bases from V and 8 bases from J; bases unmatched to any gene: 9. CDR1 MNHEY and CDR2 SVGEGT come from the germline V gene. The CDR3 is made up of 15 amino acids. This CDR3 reads CASSILAGGKDEQFF. DNA of the CDR3: TGTGCCAGCAGCATTCTAGCGGGAGGAAAGGATGAGCAGTTCTTC.

This clonotype was detected only a few times. The chain has TRBV20-1 and TRBJ2-5, with TRBD2 as a possible D gene (6 bases). V shed 6 bases and J shed 5 bases, with 16 bases lying between them. Germline V gene data show CDR1 as DFQATT and CDR2 as SNEGSKA (reference sequence). The CDR3 is 13 amino acids. CDR3: CSAWDWTGETQYF. CDR3 DNA sequence: TGCAGTGCCTGGGACTGGACCGGGGAGACCCAGTACTTC.

This clonotype was counted a few times. The V gene is TRBV28, the J gene TRBJ2-5; D remains ambiguous. The DNA end lines up better with TRBJ2-1; the J call may be wrong. The germline V gene encodes CDR1 MDHEN and CDR2 SYDVKM. CDR3 length: 14 amino acids. The CDR3 DNA is TGTGCCAGCAGTACCTATTTACTCTCCAATGAGCAGTTCTTC. It translates to CASSTYLLSNEQFF.

This clonotype turned up a few times. The chain links TRBV5-1 to TRBJ1-2, with D unresolved. Germline CDR1 reads SGHRS; CDR2 reads YFSETQ. The ends were cut back, 2 bases at V and 1 base at J, with 6 bases in the middle. This CDR3 has 13 amino acids. DNA for the CDR3: TGCGCCAGCAGCTTTGGCAGTAACTATGGCTACACCTTC. Its protein product is CASSFGSNYGYTF.

In this sample, this clonotype turned up a few times. The V and J genes are TRBV7-9 and TRBJ1-1; 9 nucleotides match TRBD1. After removal of 5 bases from V and 5 bases from J, the junction contained 9 bases not matched to a gene. This CDR3 contains 15 residues. The germline gives CDR1 SEHNR, CDR2 FQNEAQ (reference sequence). As DNA, the CDR3 is TGTGCCAGCAGCCCACAACGGGACAGGGATACTGAAGCTTTCTTT. As protein: CASSPQRDRDTEAFF.

This chain connects TRBV11-2 to TRBJ2-7, with D perhaps given as TRBD1 or TRBD2 (5 bases each). V was cut by 3 bases and J by 6 bases, with 12 bases left in between. CDR1 and CDR2 from the germline V gene are SGHAT and FQNNGV. The CDR3 runs to 13 residues. The DNA of the CDR3 is TGTGCCAGCAGCTTTTATTCAGGGAGCGAGCAGTACTTC. It specifies CASSFYSGSEQYF.

The chain links TRBV7-2 to TRBJ1-1, with D unresolved. CDR3 length: 13 amino acids. Germline CDR1 and CDR2: SGHTA and FQGNSA. V shed 0 bases and J shed 11 bases, with 13 bases lying between them. CDR3 in DNA: TGTGCCAGCAGCTTAGCGGCCGAAGGAAATGCTTTCTTT. It is translated as CASSLAAEGNAFF.

This clonotype came up a few times. The J gene is TRBJ2-3, the V gene TRBV4-1, with no clear D. Germline CDR1 and CDR2: MGHRA and YSYEKL. Deletions cut 4 bases from V and 15 bases from J, with 17 bases between. The CDR3 is made up of 12 amino acids. CDR3 sequence: CASSPLGPSLYF. The CDR3 nucleotides read TGCGCCAGCAGCCCGCTAGGCCCCTCACTCTATTTT.

A note on this clonotype: A read error may produce the germline difference seen at one junction end. The chain carries TRBV7-9 and TRBJ2-3; maybe TRBD1 (8 bases). There are 19 residues in the CDR3. Germline loops: CDR1 SEHNR, CDR2 FQNEAQ (reference sequence). The CDR3 region is CAGSSRFNRGRVRTDTQYF. The CDR3 bases are TGTGCCGGCAGCTCAAGATTTAACAGGGGGAGGGTTCGCACAGATACGCAGTATTTT. Combining the CDR3 with reference TRBV7-9 and TRBJ2-3 gives the whole variable domain DTGVSQNPRHKITKRGQNVTFRCDPISEHNRLYWYRQTLGQGPEFLTYFQNEAQLEKSRLLSDRFSAERPKGSFSTLEIQRTEQGDSAMYLCAGSSRFNRGRVRTDTQYFGPGTRLTVL.

This chain links TRBV7-9 with TRBJ2-5; 8 bases map to TRBD2. The CDR3 totals 13 residues. V lost 7 bases and J lost 5; bases outside the gene matches: 6. Germline CDR1 reads SEHNR; CDR2 reads FQNEAQ (reference sequence). CDR3 sequence: CASTIGGAETQYF. The CDR3 DNA reads TGTGCCAGCACCATCGGGGGGGCGGAGACCCAGTACTTC.

Remarks on this clonotype: An end of the junction does not agree with germline; a read error may underlie this. The chain carries TRBV4-1 and TRBJ2-7; D unresolved. The CDR3 loop spans 14 amino acids. Germline CDR1 and CDR2: MGHRA and YSYEKL. The CDR3 sequence: CASSQEAEAYERYF. The CDR3 DNA reads TGCGCCAGCAGCCAAGAAGCCGAGGCCTACGAGCGGTACTTC.

The chain couples TRBV27 to TRBJ2-3, with D unresolved. The CDR3 covers 11 residues. CDR1 is MNHEY, CDR2 SMNVEV, per germline (reference sequence). The V end was cut by 4 bases, the J end by 9 bases, with 8 bases between. The CDR3 is CASSSPGTQYF. CDR3 sequence (DNA): TGTGCCAGCAGTTCTCCCGGGACGCAGTATTTT.

The CDR3 reads CASTTGPYNEQFF. The CDR3 DNA sequence: TGTGCCAGCACCACGGGGCCATACAATGAGCAGTTCTTC. The chain links TRBV6-1 to TRBJ2-1, with D possibly called TRBD1 or TRBD2 (5 bases each). CDR3 length: 13 residues. V lost 7 bases and J 4 bases, leaving 11 bases between the germline ends. Germline V CDR1 and CDR2: MNHNS, SASEGT.

This clonotype has only a few counts. J is TRBJ1-2 and V is TRBV20-1; tentative D call: TRBD1 (5 bases). Germline loops: CDR1 DFQATT, CDR2 SNEGSKA (reference sequence). CDR3 length: 16 residues. V was shortened by 7 bases and J by 6 bases, with 27 bases between the two germline ends. The CDR3 bases are TGCAGTGGGGAGGCCCTGGGGCCGAGGGGCGCGAATGGCTACACCTTC. Translating gives CSGEALGPRGANGYTF.

The chain carries TRBV29-1 and TRBJ1-1; TRBD1 matches 8 bases. From germline, CDR1 is SQVTM and CDR2 ANQGSEA. The CDR3 loop spans 12 amino acids. The junction had 5 bases not matched to a gene; V was cut back by 7 bases and J by 4 bases. Here the CDR3 DNA reads TGCAGCGATAGACAGGGGTTCACTGAAGCTTTCTTT. Translating gives CSDRQGFTEAFF.

This clonotype has only one observation. The chain is built from TRBV12-3 or TRBV12-4 and TRBJ2-2; 7 positions match TRBD1. The CDR3 consists of 15 residues. With V trimmed by 3 bases and J by 4 bases, 5 bases remained unmatched. The CDR3 DNA reads TGTGCCAGCAGTTTTAGGACAGGAACCACCGGGGAGCTGTTTTTT. This sequence encodes CASSFRTGTTGELFF.

The chain employs TRBV7-9 and TRBJ1-1, with no clear D. V shed 4 bases and J shed 5 bases, with 20 bases lying between them. The length of the CDR3 is 16 residues. Germline V CDR1 and CDR2: SEHNR, FQNEAQ (reference sequence). CDR3 region: CASSSILGGRGTEAFF. The CDR3 DNA follows: TGTGCCAGCAGCTCAATCCTCGGCGGGAGAGGGACTGAAGCTTTCTTT.

This clonotype has only a few counts. This rearrangement joins TRBV20-1 to TRBJ2-1; D not resolved. The CDR3 is 14 amino acids. The germline gives CDR1 DFQATT, CDR2 SNEGSKA (reference sequence). Trimming removed 6 bases from V and 8 bases from J, with 20 bases in between. The CDR3 loop is CSADGPGYGDEQFF. DNA of the CDR3: TGCAGTGCGGACGGCCCCGGTTATGGTGATGAGCAGTTCTTC.

The CDR3 DNA follows: TGTGCCAGCAGTAACGTCCGTCCAGCTTCACCCCTCCACTTT. Translation gives CASSNVRPASPLHF. The chain uses TRBV28 and TRBJ1-6, with unresolved D. This CDR3 has 14 residues. The germline V gene has CDR1 MDHEN and CDR2 SYDVKM. Trimming cost V 5 bases and J 9 bases, with 14 bases left between them.

This clonotype was recorded only once. This chain uses TRBV29-1 with TRBJ2-5; D gene unclear. The CDR3 covers 18 residues. V was trimmed by 3 bases and J by 2 bases, leaving 25 bases between them. Per the germline V gene, CDR1 is SQVTM and CDR2 is ANQGSEA. Here the CDR3 DNA reads TGCAGCGTTGAGGGGTTGACCTACACACAAGAGACACAAGAGACCCAGTACTTC. Translating gives CSVEGLTYTQETQETQYF.

The rearrangement links TRBV20-1 to TRBJ1-1; D unclear. The V gene lost 5 bases and the J gene lost 5 bases, with 15 bases spanning the gap. The CDR3 consists of 13 residues. Germline CDR1 and CDR2: DFQATT and SNEGSKA (reference sequence). Written as DNA, the CDR3 is TGCAGTGCTCGTTACAGTATCGCGACTGAAGCTTTCTTT. Its translation is CSARYSIATEAFF.